This T cell receptor (beta chain) was recorded in a study of vaccination and CD4 T cells after COVID-19. Across the study: Sampling after COVID took place at a median of 101 days (range 35 to 161) following diagnosis.

Of note for this clonotype: Its specificity is unknown.

As for treatment: roughly ten-day PBMC culture with coronavirus spike peptide pools or control peptides (ViraFEST assay). Scientists ran DNA taken from cultured CD4+ T cells through the Oncomine TCR Beta short-read assay for sequencing. Once CD4+ T cells had been cultured, genomic DNA was extracted from them. TCRdb analysed the PCR reads with MiXCR anew, one entry per CDR3 protein. The sample holds more than 14,000 distinct CDR3 sequences; around two fifths are singletons and the top ten take 6.5% to 9%. The CDR3 runs to 12 residues. Notes on the study in general: Of the reactive clones in convalescent patients, a median about 90% showed up only post-vaccination. From a median of about 21 to 38, SARS-CoV-2-reactive clonotypes increased, though not significantly.

The chain uses TRBV21-1 and TRBJ1-1. TRBV21-1 is listed as a pseudogene. The TCR comes from a human donor who had recovered from COVID-19. The sample consisted of CD4+ T cells from blood, cultured in vitro. The CDR3 reads CASRDSNTEAFF. The CDR3 DNA reads TGTGCCAGCAGAGATTCCAACACTGAAGCTTTCTTT.